One and the same sample provided the 23 T cell receptor beta chains below, sequenced in a study of shared clonotypes between healthy human individuals. Naive CD8 populations comprised CD45RO-negative cells positively selected for CCR7, excluding terminally differentiated effector memory CD45RA+ cells. The assay was immunoSEQ multiplex PCR, and TCRdb's table has in-frame clones only and misses some. The data contain around 2,000,000 clones, under 95% of them singletons. Sequencing used naive CD8+ T cells from PBMCs. These TCRs come from a young man in good health. Some clones in this sample may be carry-over from other donors' samples.

This chain links TRBV9 with TRBJ2-5; weak D call: TRBD1 (5 bases). The V gene's germline CDR1 is SGDLS and CDR2 YYNGEE. The CDR3 is 13 residues long. Trimming took off 3 bases at V and 6 bases at J, with 12 bases between the two ends. The CDR3: CASSADGAQTQYF. CDR3 nucleotide sequence: TGTGCCAGCAGCGCCGATGGGGCGCAGACCCAGTACTTC.

The chain uses TRBV25-1 and TRBJ2-1; the D is unclear. CDR1 and CDR2 (germline): MGHDK, SYGVNS. The CDR3 length is 13 residues. Trimming stripped 3 bases from V and 9 bases from J, with 12 bases between. CDR3 amino acids: CASSDKLRAEQFF. The DNA of the CDR3 is TGTGCCAGCAGTGATAAGCTCCGGGCTGAGCAGTTCTTC.

The chain has TRBV7-9 and TRBJ2-7, with D tentatively TRBD1 (6 bases). CDR1 is SEHNR and CDR2 is FQNEAQ in the germline V gene (reference sequence). The CDR3 totals 17 residues. The V end was cut by 5 bases, the J end by 1 base, with 21 bases between. CDR3 in DNA: TGTGCCAGCAGCCCATCTAACAGGGAACCTATATCCTACGAGCAGTACTTC. This sequence encodes CASSPSNREPISYEQYF.

The CDR3 nucleotides are TGTGCCAGCAAGCTGGGACAGGGGGAAACCTACGAGCAGTACTTC. It specifies CASKLGQGETYEQYF. The chain employs TRBV28 and TRBJ2-7; TRBD1 matches 11 bases. Germline CDR1 is MDHEN and CDR2 is SYDVKM. V lost 7 bases to trimming and J lost 2 bases; unmatched junction nucleotides: 7. The CDR3 is made up of 15 amino acids.

This CDR3 reads CASTASPYNEQFF. Written as DNA, the CDR3 is TGTGCCAGCACTGCCTCTCCGTACAATGAGCAGTTCTTC. J is TRBJ2-1 and V is TRBV19; D gene uncertain. The CDR3 covers 13 residues. The germline V gene encodes CDR1 LNHDA and CDR2 SQIVND (reference sequence). Trimming pared 9 bases from V and 4 bases from J, leaving 13 bases between.

The V call is TRBV9, the J call TRBJ2-3; D is perhaps TRBD2 (5 bases). With 3 bases removed from V and 1 base from J, the gap between germline ends came to 12 bases. Germline V lookup: CDR1 SGDLS, CDR2 YYNGEE. The CDR3 totals 15 residues. The CDR3 loop is CASSGGGERTDTQYF. The CDR3 DNA follows: TGTGCCAGCAGCGGGGGTGGGGAGCGCACAGATACGCAGTATTTT.

This chain uses TRBV30 with TRBJ2-5, with D tentatively TRBD1 (6 bases). The DNA end lines up better with TRBJ2-7; the J call may be wrong. Germline V gene sequence: CDR1 GTSNPN, CDR2 SVGIG (reference sequence). This CDR3 region has 15 residues. The CDR3 loop is CAWSVPGHNSYEQYF. In DNA, the CDR3 is TGTGCCTGGAGTGTACCGGGACATAACTCCTACGAGCAGTACTTC.

The rearrangement links TRBV27 to TRBJ1-2; D might be TRBD1 (5 bases). The V end was cut by 6 bases, the J end by 8 bases, with 19 bases between. Germline V gene data show CDR1 as MNHEY and CDR2 as SMNVEV (reference sequence). This CDR3 has 14 amino acids. CDR3 loop: CASRPFPGRKGYTF. The CDR3 nucleotides read TGTGCCAGCAGGCCCTTCCCGGGACGAAAAGGCTACACCTTC.

The V and J genes are TRBV7-9 and TRBJ1-1; D is ambiguous. Deletions cut 2 bases from V and 4 bases from J, with 8 bases between. Germline V lookup: CDR1 SEHNR, CDR2 FQNEAQ (reference sequence). CDR3 length equals 13 residues. The CDR3 region has the DNA TGTGCCAGCAGCTTAAGTGCTTCCACTGAAGCTTTCTTT. This sequence encodes CASSLSASTEAFF.

CDR3 coding DNA: TGTGCCAGCTTTGGGGTCCGGGGACCCAATGAGCAGTTCTTC. Its protein product is CASFGVRGPNEQFF. The V and J genes are TRBV7-9 and TRBJ2-1; the D call may be TRBD1 or TRBD2 (5 bases each). This CDR3 has 14 amino acids. Trimming stripped 8 bases from V and 6 bases from J, with 17 bases between. Per germline, CDR1 SEHNR and CDR2 FQNEAQ (reference sequence).

This clone has a handful of counts. The chain carries TRBV28 and TRBJ1-5; TRBD1 might be the D (5 bases). CDR1 MDHEN and CDR2 SYDVKM come from the germline V gene. V lost 6 bases and J lost 1, with 13 bases in between. This CDR3 spans 15 amino acids. CDR3 residues: CASRAWGTSNQPQHF. In DNA form, the CDR3 reads TGTGCCAGCAGGGCGTGGGGGACCAGCAATCAGCCCCAGCATTTT. Using reference TRBV28 and TRBJ1-5 for the parts outside the CDR3, the full variable domain is DVKVTQSSRYLVKRTGEKVFLECVQDMDHENMFWYRQDPGLGLRLIYFSYDVKMKEKGDIPEGYSVSREKKERFSLILESASTNQTSMYLCASRAWGTSNQPQHFGDGTRLSIL.

V is TRBV2 and J is TRBJ1-5; 7 nucleotides align to TRBD1. This CDR3 region has 17 residues. Germline V lookup: CDR1 SNHLY, CDR2 FYNNEI. After removal of 1 base from V and 4 bases from J, the junction contained 10 bases not matched to a gene. CDR3: CASSEEEDRAGNQPQHF. CDR3 DNA sequence: TGTGCCAGCAGTGAAGAAGAAGACAGGGCCGGGAATCAGCCCCAGCATTTT.

The J gene is TRBJ1-1, the V gene TRBV5-6; D gene ambiguous. With 0 bases removed from V and 7 bases from J, the gap between germline ends came to 10 bases. The germline CDR1 and CDR2 sequences are SGHDT and YYEEEE. The CDR3 loop spans 13 amino acids. The CDR3: CASSLAMAVEAFF. The CDR3 coding sequence is TGTGCCAGCAGCTTGGCCATGGCGGTTGAAGCTTTCTTT.

V and J are TRBV9 and TRBJ2-7, with TRBD1 as a possible D gene (5 bases). This CDR3 contains 14 residues. Germline V gives CDR1 SGDLS, CDR2 YYNGEE. The germline V and J ends were trimmed by 0 bases and 3 bases, with 10 bases remaining between them. CDR3 residues: CASSVDTGYYEQYF. CDR3 nucleotides: TGTGCCAGCAGCGTAGATACAGGCTACTACGAGCAGTACTTC.

The chain links TRBV14 to TRBJ1-4; a weak D match, TRBD1 (5 bases). V was cut by 0 bases and J by 6 bases, with 20 bases left in between. This CDR3 comprises 18 residues. The germline V gene encodes CDR1 SGHDN and CDR2 FVKESK. The CDR3 spells CASSQDGRVGPRDEKLFF. The CDR3 DNA reads as TGTGCCAGCAGCCAAGATGGACGGGTGGGGCCGCGGGATGAAAAACTGTTTTTT.

This chain joins TRBV4-1 and TRBJ2-5; perhaps D is TRBD1 or TRBD2 (5 bases each). This CDR3 is 14 amino acids long. V lost 4 bases and J 1 base, leaving 10 bases between the germline ends. Germline CDR1 is MGHRA and CDR2 is YSYEKL. The CDR3 region has the DNA TGCGCCAGCAGCCTAATCGGGGCCCAAGAGACCCAGTACTTC. Protein: CASSLIGAQETQYF.

This chain links TRBV7-9 with TRBJ1-4; 7 nucleotides align to TRBD1. The germline CDR1 and CDR2 sequences are SEHNR and FQNEAQ (reference sequence). The CDR3 runs 17 residues. J lost 5 bases, V lost 0 bases, and 9 bases had no gene match. Written as DNA, the CDR3 is TGTGCCAGCAGCTTAGCCGTTGCCGGGACAGCGAATGAAAAACTGTTTTTT. Residues: CASSLAVAGTANEKLFF.

V usage is TRBV9 and J usage is TRBJ2-7; D may be TRBD2 (6 bases). Germline loops: CDR1 SGDLS, CDR2 YYNGEE. This CDR3 has 13 amino acids. V was cut by 0 bases and J by 6 bases, with 10 bases left in between. The CDR3 protein is CASSVDGGREQYF. CDR3 sequence (DNA): TGTGCCAGCAGCGTAGACGGAGGGCGCGAGCAGTACTTC.

V is TRBV19 and J is TRBJ2-1; D is unclear. The germline V gene encodes CDR1 LNHDA and CDR2 SQIVND (reference sequence). The CDR3 consists of 14 residues. V was cut by 1 base and J by 8 bases, with 12 bases left in between. CDR3 nucleotides: TGTGCCAGTAGTATAGCCCGCTGGGGTGATGAGCAGTTCTTC. Its translation: CASSIARWGDEQFF.

The rearrangement links TRBV9 to TRBJ2-2, with a possible D match to TRBD2 (6 bases). Trimming removed 2 bases from V and 3 bases from J, with 17 bases in between. This CDR3 comprises 17 residues. Germline-derived CDR1 and CDR2 are SGDLS and YYNGEE. The CDR3 reads CASSVTVRRGDTGELFF. CDR3 sequence (DNA): TGTGCCAGCAGCGTGACGGTCCGGAGGGGCGACACCGGGGAGCTGTTTTTT.

The CDR3 here is CASSATGFGYTF. The CDR3 DNA reads TGTGCCAGCAGTGCCACAGGGTTCGGCTACACCTTC. The chain combines TRBV27 with TRBJ1-2; D is possibly TRBD1 (6 bases). This CDR3 comprises 12 residues. Trimming cost V 5 bases and J 8 bases, with 12 bases left between them. The germline gives CDR1 MNHEY, CDR2 SMNVEV (reference sequence).

V usage is TRBV29-1 and J usage is TRBJ2-5; 9 bases fit TRBD1. Germline V gene lookup returns CDR1 SQVTM and CDR2 ANQGSEA. The CDR3 runs to 15 residues. V lost 3 bases to trimming and J lost 5 bases; unmatched junction nucleotides: 10. Here the CDR3 reads CSVETGGSLYETQYF. CDR3 bases: TGCAGCGTTGAGACAGGGGGAAGTTTGTATGAGACCCAGTACTTC.

This chain uses TRBV19 with TRBJ2-1, with D possibly TRBD1 on 6 matching bases. The V gene's germline CDR1 is LNHDA and CDR2 SQIVND (reference sequence). V gave up 5 bases and J gave up 4 bases, with 12 bases separating them. The CDR3 consists of 14 residues. The CDR3 DNA sequence: TGTGCCAGTAGTTCGTGGACAGATTACAATGAGCAGTTCTTC. Its protein product is CASSSWTDYNEQFF.